This TCR beta chain was recovered during a study of T cells expressing NK-cell markers. TCRdb derives one entry per CDR3 protein from the 5' RACE reads, leaving out DNA. This sample's table has some 150,000 distinct CDR3 sequences. This CDR3 has 16 amino acids. Germline lookup yields CDR1 LNHNV and CDR2 YYDKDF (reference sequence). This TCR came from a man between 18 and 35 years old in good health. Material: blood T cells: a sorted CD56 or NKG2C T cell subset, CD4+ or CD8+ T cells, or bulk PBMC T cells (not recorded which). The chain uses TRBV15 and TRBJ2-1. This CDR3 reads CATSRDSGADEYEQFF.